This T cell receptor beta chain was sequenced for a study of identical twins. TCRdb redid the calling of the 5' RACE reads with MiXCR, one entry per CDR3 protein. The sample has hundreds of thousands of distinct CDR3 sequences; 9% to 15% are singletons. CDR3 size: 16 residues. CDR1 is MGHDK and CDR2 is SYGVNS in the germline V gene. The V segment lost 7 bases and the J segment 7 bases; nucleotides outside the gene matches: 10. The same specimen was also included in a second study, on yellow fever vaccine responses in identical twins.

The receptor comes from a woman between 18 and 29 years old in good health. This rearrangement joins TRBV25-1 to TRBJ1-6; 10 positions match TRBD1. The sequenced material came from PBMCs. The CDR3 spells CASIGVDRGTNSPLHF. The CDR3, as DNA: TGTGCCAGCATCGGGGTGGACAGGGGGACCAATTCACCCCTCCACTTT.